This T cell receptor (beta chain) was sequenced during a study of blood T cell repertoires in COVID-19. For the study at large: Specimens from acute and convalescent COVID-19 originated in the United States, Italy and Spain. PBMCs, B-cell-depleted T cells, or T cells provided the cDNA or gDNA that made up the material.

This CDR3 contains 15 residues. V trimming: 3 bases; J trimming: 8 bases; junction bases outside the gene matches: 10. In germline, CDR1 is DFQATT, CDR2 SNEGSKA (reference sequence). Original processing methods: Estimation of nucleated cell counts relied on the amplification of reference gene primers. Clones were read by immunoSEQ multiplex PCR, and TCRdb kept only the in-frame ones, dropping some. The V and J calls and the clone size are those of that table, but D and trimming were determined from the DNA. The repertoire has tens of thousands of clones, 90% of them found once; the top ten carry roughly 0.47%.

This receptor was obtained from a man aged 45 to 65 with COVID-19, enrolled during active disease. The chain uses TRBV20-1 and TRBJ2-4, with 10 bases lining up with TRBD1. Sequenced material: peripheral blood. CDR3 region: CSASDRGRGVDIQYF. CDR3 coding DNA: TGCAGTGCTAGTGACAGGGGGCGCGGGGTAGACATTCAGTACTTC.